This TCR beta chain was obtained from a study of T cell changes during pregnancy in multiple sclerosis. Clones were read by immunoSEQ multiplex PCR, and TCRdb kept only the in-frame ones, dropping some. The top ten clones hold about 0.5% of a sample with 25,000 to 35,000 clones, 90% of them seen once. The trim removed 3 bases at V and 3 bases at J, leaving 3 bases unmatched. The CDR3 is made up of 14 amino acids. This sequence was found in a female donor in good health, enrolled as a control in a pregnancy study. The sequenced sample was CD4+ T cells from peripheral blood mononuclear cells, obtained in the third trimester of pregnancy. V and J are TRBV23-1 and TRBJ2-3, with TRBD2 matching 7 bases. TRBV23-1 carries the ORF label, with uncertain function. The CDR3 DNA is TGCGCCAGCAGTCAGAGCGGGGATACAGATACGCAGTATTTT. Translated, it gives CASSQSGDTDTQYF.